The sample holds a few counts of the clone carrying this T cell receptor (beta chain). Its antigen is not identified. This sample is drawn from a study of beta chain features in type 1 diabetes. Study results and caveats: The study left unresolved whether HLA type influences TCRB rearrangement. There was a moderate but significant shortening of TCRB CDR3s in all four CD4+ subsets of Type 1 diabetes patients. Any PCR bias toward short templates would affect both groups alike.

TCRB transcripts that were expressed got sequenced, as all of the isolated RNA had been reverse transcribed. Assay: immunoSEQ multiplex PCR; the TCRdb copy retains only in-frame clones and omits some. The sample has 500,000 to 850,000 clones, 11% to 15% seen once. Germline CDR1 and CDR2: SGHNT and YYREEE (reference sequence). This CDR3 comprises 20 residues. V shed 2 bases and J 4 bases; nucleotides not matched to a gene: 19. The specimen was naive CD4+ T cells from blood. The clonotype was recovered from a man aged 18 to 30 with type 1 diabetes. This chain connects TRBV5-4 to TRBJ2-2; 8 nucleotides line up with TRBD1. The CDR3 region has the DNA TGTGCCAGCAGCTTTGGGGATCAGGGGGCCCCGGGAATAATCACCGGGGAGCTGTTTTTT. The encoded protein is CASSFGDQGAPGIITGELFF. Full variable domain (outside the CDR3, taken from reference TRBV5-4 and TRBJ2-2): ETGVTQSPTHLIKTRGQQVTLRCSSQSGHNTVSWYQQALGQGPQFIFQYYREEENGRGNFPPRFSGLQFPNYSSELNVNALELDDSALYLCASSFGDQGAPGIITGELFFGEGSRLTVL.